Below, 2 T cell receptor beta chains from the same sample are listed, as sequenced in a study of human T cells and chemical hapten exposure (dated by TCRdb to about 2021). The time point label of this sample denotes: patch test 1, 2 weeks after DPC sensitization. The meaning of the sample's treatment or condition label: therapeutic diphenylcyclopropenone sensitization with weekly scalp DPC. Receptor libraries were prepared by RACE. Sequencer: NextSeq 500. The public reads were quality trimmed at Q25 with fastp and then assembled into clones with MiXCR by TCRdb, keeping productive beta chains. CDR3 protein sequences are deduplicated, and each keeps its most common genes and DNA. A total of tens of thousands of distinct CDR3 sequences appear in this sample, roughly 10% of them only once. The ten largest clones add up to around 2.3% of the sample. The material sequenced was whole blood, taken in connection with sensitization to the hapten diphenylcyclopropenone (DPC). All receptors come from a man aged 35 to 55 with alopecia areata. Some clones in this sample may be carry-over from other donors' samples.

This clonotype turned up a few times. The chain employs TRBV5-6 and TRBJ2-7; 9 nucleotides line up with TRBD1. The CDR3 spans 13 residues. CDR1 is SGHDT and CDR2 is YYEEEE in the germline V gene. Trimming at V came to 3 bases and at J to 3 bases, leaving 1 base not matched to a gene. DNA of the CDR3: TGTGCCAGCAGCTGGGACAGGGACTACGAGCAGTACTTC. Amino acids: CASSWDRDYEQYF.

In this sample, this clonotype turned up a few times. This chain connects TRBV30 to TRBJ2-5; D is possibly TRBD2 (6 bases). The V gene's germline CDR1 is GTSNPN and CDR2 SVGIG (reference sequence). This CDR3 is built from 14 residues. Trimming removed 4 bases at V and 2 bases at J, with 14 bases between. CDR3 protein: CAWNLGLPQETQYF. The DNA for the CDR3 is TGTGCCTGGAATCTGGGACTTCCTCAAGAGACCCAGTACTTC.